Below, 13 T cell receptor beta chains from the same sample are listed, as sequenced in a study of Ad26.COV2.S vaccination and SARS-CoV-2 variants. Treatment: about 20 received Ad26.COV2.S at low or high dose, single or two shots; several received placebo; per-sample allocation not given. Sampling took place 63 days after the first vaccine or placebo injection. Generated by immunoSEQ multiplex PCR, the TCRdb table keeps only in-frame clones and is missing some. The sample shows some 340,000 clones, around 84% of them seen only once. The source material was peripheral blood, sampled in a trial of Ad26.COV2.S vaccine versus placebo. These receptors all stem from a person between 18 and 60 years old who received the Ad26.COV2.S COVID-19 vaccine or a placebo.

CDR3 in DNA: TGTGCCAGCAGCTTAGCGCTGCAGAAAGAGACCCAGTACTTC. It yields the protein CASSLALQKETQYF. This sequence joins TRBV7-8 and TRBJ2-5, with D unresolved. Germline V gene data show CDR1 as SGHVS and CDR2 as FQNEAQ. The CDR3 spans 14 residues. With 0 bases removed from V and 3 bases from J, the gap between germline ends came to 8 bases.

V and J are TRBV2 and TRBJ2-3; D might be TRBD1 or TRBD2, each matching 7 bases. Trimming cost V 4 bases and J 3 bases, with 14 bases left between them. Germline V gene data show CDR1 as SNHLY and CDR2 as FYNNEI. This CDR3 has 15 amino acids. CDR3: CASSGARGGTDTQYF. The CDR3 bases are TGTGCCAGCAGTGGGGCCAGGGGGGGAACAGATACGCAGTATTTT.

The chain is built from TRBV10-3 and TRBJ1-3; TRBD1 agrees at 9 bases. V shed 5 bases and J 3 bases; nucleotides not matched to a gene: 2. The V gene's germline CDR1 is ENHRY and CDR2 SYGVKD. The CDR3 has 14 amino acids. CDR3 sequence: CAISRQGVGNTIYF. CDR3 DNA sequence: TGTGCCATCAGTAGACAGGGGGTTGGAAACACCATATATTTT.

The J gene is TRBJ1-1, the V gene TRBV5-1; D not certain. V was pared by 1 base and J by 1 base, with 8 bases between. Germline CDR1 SGHRS, CDR2 YFSETQ. The CDR3 runs to 14 residues. CDR3 nucleotides: TGCGCCAGCAGCTTGCGACGTCCGAACACTGAAGCTTTCTTT. This translates into CASSLRRPNTEAFF.

The CDR3 sequence is CATSSSPAYEQYF. Here the CDR3 DNA reads TGTGCCACCAGCAGCAGTCCGGCCTACGAGCAGTACTTC. J is TRBJ2-7 and V is TRBV15, with D unclear. V lost 3 bases to trimming and J lost 2 bases, with 8 bases between them. CDR1 LNHNV and CDR2 YYDKDF come from the germline V gene (reference sequence). The CDR3 is 13 residues long.

This chain joins TRBV5-1 and TRBJ2-7; TRBD1 aligns across 9 bases. This CDR3 has 14 amino acids. CDR1 is SGHRS and CDR2 is YFSETQ in the germline V gene. J gave up 4 bases and V 3 bases, and 5 bases lay outside the gene matches. CDR3 nucleotide sequence: TGCGCCAGCAGCTACGCCGGGACAGGGTACGAGCAGTACTTC. Its translation is CASSYAGTGYEQYF.

This chain connects TRBV18 to TRBJ1-4; 9 bases fit TRBD1. The CDR3 consists of 15 residues. Germline V gene sequence: CDR1 KGHSH, CDR2 LQKENI. Trimming cost V 3 bases and J 8 bases; bases outside gene matches: 7. The CDR3 nucleotides read TGTGCCAGCTCACCTGGGACAGGGATTAACGAAAAACTGTTTTTT. This sequence encodes CASSPGTGINEKLFF.

The chain has TRBV9 and TRBJ1-3, with 9 nucleotides matching TRBD1. J gave up 2 bases and V 4 bases, and 10 bases lay outside the gene matches. The CDR3 loop spans 17 amino acids. The germline CDR1 and CDR2 sequences are SGDLS and YYNGEE. CDR3 sequence: CASSPGTGYLAGNTIYF. In nucleotides, the CDR3 is TGTGCCAGCAGCCCCGGGACAGGGTATCTTGCTGGAAACACCATATATTTT. Based on the CDR3 plus reference TRBV9 and TRBJ1-3, the full variable domain is DSGVTQTPKHLITATGQRVTLRCSPRSGDLSVYWYQQSLDQGLQFLIQYYNGEERAKGNILERFSAQQFPDLHSELNLSSLELGDSALYFCASSPGTGYLAGNTIYFGEGSWLTVV.

This clone came up once. The gene calls are TRBV7-6 and TRBJ1-2, with TRBD1 matching 7 bases. Germline-derived CDR1 and CDR2 are SGHVS and FNYEAQ. With V trimmed by 1 base and J by 9 bases, 8 bases remained unmatched. CDR3 length equals 14 residues. The DNA for the CDR3 is TGTGCCAGCAGCTTAGGGCGACAGGGCGAGCGCTACACCTTC. This translates into CASSLGRQGERYTF.

V gene TRBV5-1 combines with J gene TRBJ2-3; D is perhaps TRBD1 (5 bases). V lost 6 bases to trimming and J lost 1 base, with 9 bases between them. The germline CDR1 and CDR2 sequences are SGHRS and YFSETQ. The CDR3 has 13 amino acids. The CDR3 coding sequence is TGCGCCAGCAACCTACAGGGCACAGATACGCAGTATTTT. This translates into CASNLQGTDTQYF.

The V and J genes are TRBV19 and TRBJ1-2, with 8 bases aligning to TRBD1. Germline lookup yields CDR1 LNHDA and CDR2 SQIVND (reference sequence). Trimming at V came to 4 bases and at J to 3 bases, leaving 7 bases not matched to a gene. This CDR3 contains 15 residues. The CDR3 protein is CASSTRDRRYYGYTF. CDR3 DNA sequence: TGTGCCAGTAGTACTCGGGACAGGCGTTACTATGGCTACACCTTC.

This clone has a single count. The genes are TRBV28 and TRBJ2-5; D unresolved. The CDR3 totals 15 residues. Per germline, CDR1 MDHEN and CDR2 SYDVKM. The V end lost 4 bases, the J end lost 5 bases, and 17 bases lay between the germline ends. Here the CDR3 reads CASSSHRVPTETQYF. The CDR3 DNA sequence: TGTGCCAGCAGTTCGCACCGGGTTCCCACGGAGACCCAGTACTTC.

This clone has only a few counts. The V gene is TRBV6-2 or TRBV6-3, the J gene TRBJ1-2; D gene ambiguous. Germline V gene lookup returns CDR1 MNHEY and CDR2 SVGEGT. Trimming took off 6 bases at V and 7 bases at J, with 12 bases between the two ends. The CDR3 is 12 residues long. CDR3 nucleotides: TGTGCCAGCAGCCGGGATTCTCCTGGCTACACCTTC. Translated: CASSRDSPGYTF.